The sequence of this T cell receptor (beta chain) was determined in a study of OX40 agonist ivuxolimab in advanced cancers. Germline-derived CDR1 and CDR2 are SEHNR and FQNEAQ (reference sequence). The junction had 8 bases not matched to a gene; V was cut back by 5 bases and J by 8 bases. The CDR3 sequence is 13 residues long. Method: immunoSEQ multiplex PCR; TCRdb's copy keeps in-frame clones and lacks some. This sample has under 20,000 clones, with 75% to 85% found just once. This material consisted of CD4+ or CD8+ T cells sorted from blood, taken in a trial of the OX40 agonist ivuxolimab. This clonotype was sampled from an adult with an advanced solid tumor such as melanoma, head and neck, liver or kidney cancer. The gene calls are TRBV7-9 and TRBJ1-2; TRBD1 aligns across 7 bases. The CDR3 region is CASSTTGARGYTF. The CDR3 nucleotides read TGTGCCAGCAGCACTACAGGGGCAAGAGGCTACACCTTC.